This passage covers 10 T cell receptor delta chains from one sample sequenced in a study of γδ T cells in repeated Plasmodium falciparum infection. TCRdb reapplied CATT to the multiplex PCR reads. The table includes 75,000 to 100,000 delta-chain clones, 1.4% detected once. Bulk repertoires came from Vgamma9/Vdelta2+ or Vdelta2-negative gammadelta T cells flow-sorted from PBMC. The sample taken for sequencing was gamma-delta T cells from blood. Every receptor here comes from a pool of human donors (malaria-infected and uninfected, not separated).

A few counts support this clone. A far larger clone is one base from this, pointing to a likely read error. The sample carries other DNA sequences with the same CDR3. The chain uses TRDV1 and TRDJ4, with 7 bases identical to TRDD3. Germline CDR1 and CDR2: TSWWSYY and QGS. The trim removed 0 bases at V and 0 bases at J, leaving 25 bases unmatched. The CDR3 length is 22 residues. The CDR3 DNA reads TGTGCTCTTGGGGAACTAGCCAATTTCATTACTGGAGGATACGCCCCGGCCAGACCCCTGATCTTT. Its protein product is CALGELANFITGGYAPARPLIF.

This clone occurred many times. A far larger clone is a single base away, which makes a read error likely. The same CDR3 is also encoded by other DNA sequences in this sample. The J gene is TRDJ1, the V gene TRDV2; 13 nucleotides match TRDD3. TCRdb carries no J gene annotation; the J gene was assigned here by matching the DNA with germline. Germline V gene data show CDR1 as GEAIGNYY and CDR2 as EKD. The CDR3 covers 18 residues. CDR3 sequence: CACDFVLGDTRRTDKLIF. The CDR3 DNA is TGTGCCTGTGACTTTGTACTGGGGGATACGCGTCGTACCGACAAACTCATCTTT.

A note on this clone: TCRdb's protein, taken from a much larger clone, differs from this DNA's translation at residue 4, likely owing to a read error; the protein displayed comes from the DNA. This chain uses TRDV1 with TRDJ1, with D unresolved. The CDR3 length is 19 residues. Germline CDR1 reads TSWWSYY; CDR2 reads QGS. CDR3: CALWELLGGRTLVTDKLIF. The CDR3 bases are TGTGCTCTTTGGGAACTATTGGGAGGTAGGACCCTCGTCACCGATAAACTCATCTTT.

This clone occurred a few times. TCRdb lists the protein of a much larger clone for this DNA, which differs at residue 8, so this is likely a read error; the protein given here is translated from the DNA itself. The CDR3 here is CALGDPVCWGPGDTDKLIF. In DNA form, the CDR3 reads TGTGCTCTTGGGGATCCAGTATGCTGGGGCCCTGGTGACACCGATAAACTCATCTTT. The chain uses TRDV1 and TRDJ1; D is perhaps TRDD3 (6 bases). V was trimmed by 3 bases and J by 0 bases, leaving 23 bases between them. The length of the CDR3 is 19 residues. Germline V CDR1 and CDR2: TSWWSYY, QGS.

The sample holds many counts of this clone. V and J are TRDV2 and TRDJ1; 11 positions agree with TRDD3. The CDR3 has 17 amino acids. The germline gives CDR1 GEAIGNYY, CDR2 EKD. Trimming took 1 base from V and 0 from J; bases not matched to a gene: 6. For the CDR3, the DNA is TGTGCCTGTGACACGTTGGGGGATACGCTTAACACCGATAAACTCATCTTT. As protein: CACDTLGDTLNTDKLIF.

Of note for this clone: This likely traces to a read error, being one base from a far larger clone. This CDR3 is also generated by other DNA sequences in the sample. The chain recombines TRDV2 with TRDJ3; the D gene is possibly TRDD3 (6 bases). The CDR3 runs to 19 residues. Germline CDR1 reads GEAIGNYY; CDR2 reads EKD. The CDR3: CACDTSGRGTSWDTRQMFF. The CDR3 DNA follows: TGCGCCTGTGACACCTCGGGACGGGGGACCTCCTGGGACACCCGACAGATGTTTTTC.

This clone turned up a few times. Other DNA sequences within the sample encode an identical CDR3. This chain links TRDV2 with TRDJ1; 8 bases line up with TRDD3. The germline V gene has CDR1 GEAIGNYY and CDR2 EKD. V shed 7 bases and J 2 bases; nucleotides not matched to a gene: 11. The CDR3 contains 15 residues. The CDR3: CACDRVMGDTDKLIF. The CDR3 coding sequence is TGTGCCTGCGACCGCGTGATGGGGGATACCGATAAACTCATCTTT.

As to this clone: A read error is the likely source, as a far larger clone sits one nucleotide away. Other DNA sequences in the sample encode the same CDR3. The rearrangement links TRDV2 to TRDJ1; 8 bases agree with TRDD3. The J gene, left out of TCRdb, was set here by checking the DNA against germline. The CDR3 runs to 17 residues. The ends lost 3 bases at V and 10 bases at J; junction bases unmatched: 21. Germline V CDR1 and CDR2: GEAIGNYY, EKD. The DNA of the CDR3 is TGTGCCTGTGACCTACTGGGGGCCCCCTCCTTACCGGGAGTACTCATCTTT. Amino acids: CACDLLGAPSLPGVLIF.

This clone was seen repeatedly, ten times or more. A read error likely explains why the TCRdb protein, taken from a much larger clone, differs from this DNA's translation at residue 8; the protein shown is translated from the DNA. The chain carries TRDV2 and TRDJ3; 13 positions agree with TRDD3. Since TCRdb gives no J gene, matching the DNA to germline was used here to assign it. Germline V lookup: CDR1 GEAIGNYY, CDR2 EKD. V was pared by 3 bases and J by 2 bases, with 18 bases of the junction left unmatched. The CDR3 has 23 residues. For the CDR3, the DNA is TGTGCCTGTGACGCGGGGTTAGGGGTACTGGGGGATACGCCGGCCTGGGACACCCGACAGATGTTTTTC. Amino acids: CACDAGLGVLGDTPAWDTRQMFF.

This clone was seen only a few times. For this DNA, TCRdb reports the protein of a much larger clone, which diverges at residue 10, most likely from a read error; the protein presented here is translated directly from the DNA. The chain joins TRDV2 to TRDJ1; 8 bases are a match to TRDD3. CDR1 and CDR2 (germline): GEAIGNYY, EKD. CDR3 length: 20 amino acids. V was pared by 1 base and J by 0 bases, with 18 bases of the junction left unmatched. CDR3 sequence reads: CACDTKYWGVRALYTDKLIF. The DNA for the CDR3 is TGTGCCTGTGACACTAAGTACTGGGGGGTACGCGCCCTGTACACCGATAAACTCATCTTT.